Given below is one TCR beta chain in context. Its target is not known. Purity of the untouched CD4+ T cells was roughly 98%. This sample is drawn from a study of T cell repertoires and HLA-DP antigens. Findings and caveats of the study: Against one allele, clones undetected before culture averaged 36.3%; against the other, 50.6%.

For pre-culture CD4+ samples, the target was approximately 190,000 T cell genomes. Sequencing was performed with immunoSEQ multiplex PCR; in TCRdb, only in-frame clones are kept and a portion is missing. The sample gives some 110,000 clones, 80% to 95% of which show up once; over 0.25% is in the top ten. CDR3 size: 15 residues. Germline V gives CDR1 SGHTA, CDR2 FQGNSA. Trimming stripped 4 bases from V and 4 bases from J, with 17 bases between. The rearrangement links TRBV7-2 to TRBJ2-7; D assignment may be TRBD1 or TRBD2 (6 bases each). The TCR sequence derives from a woman younger than 35 in good health and CMV-seronegative. Sequencing input: CD4+ T cells from PBMCs. CDR3 protein: CASSSGQPGGYEQYV. As DNA, the CDR3 is TGTGCCAGCAGCTCCGGACAGCCTGGAGGGTACGAGCAGTACGTC.